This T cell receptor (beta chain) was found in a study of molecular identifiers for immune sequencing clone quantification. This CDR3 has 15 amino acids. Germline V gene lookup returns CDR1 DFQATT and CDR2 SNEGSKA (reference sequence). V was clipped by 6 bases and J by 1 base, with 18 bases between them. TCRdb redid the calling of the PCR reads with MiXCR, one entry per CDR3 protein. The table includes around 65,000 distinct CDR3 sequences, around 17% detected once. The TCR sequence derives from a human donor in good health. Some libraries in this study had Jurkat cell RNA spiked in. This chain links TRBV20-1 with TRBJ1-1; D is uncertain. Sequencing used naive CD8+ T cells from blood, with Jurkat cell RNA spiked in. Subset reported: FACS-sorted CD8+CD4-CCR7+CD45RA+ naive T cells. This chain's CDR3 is CSASLDRFANTEAFF. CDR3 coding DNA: TGCAGTGCCAGCCTCGACCGCTTCGCGAACACTGAAGCTTTCTTT.